Shown below are 23 T cell receptor beta chains from a single sample sequenced in a study of T cells in Graves' hyperthyroidism and ophthalmopathy. TCR beta CDR3 sequences were amplified from RNA transcripts. In the first-round RT-PCR of the TCR CDR3, the HTBI primer set was used. TCRdb reanalysed the multiplex PCR reads using MiXCR and keeps one entry per CDR3 protein. The table lists roughly 500,000 distinct CDR3 sequences, 46% of them singletons, with about two fifths in the top ten. Sequencing was done on a sample of peripheral blood or thyroid tissue (not recorded which). The receptors come from an adult woman with Graves' disease, either hyperthyroidism or ophthalmopathy (not recorded which).

This chain uses TRBV18 with TRBJ1-1, with D possibly TRBD1 on 5 matching bases. The CDR3 runs 18 residues. Germline V gene data show CDR1 as KGHSH and CDR2 as LQKENI. Trimming left V 0 bases short and J 4 bases short, with 21 bases between. CDR3 protein: CASSPPRGQGGMSTEAFF. The CDR3 DNA reads as TGTGCCAGCTCACCACCGAGGGGCCAGGGCGGGATGAGCACTGAAGCTTTCTTT.

Ten or more counts support this clonotype. The chain carries TRBV13 and TRBJ2-5; 13 positions agree with TRBD2. The CDR3 consists of 17 residues. In germline, CDR1 is PRHDT, CDR2 FYEKMQ (reference sequence). The trim removed 1 base at V and 3 bases at J, leaving 5 bases unmatched. The CDR3 nucleotides are TGTGCCAGCAGCTTAGTAGGACTAGCGGGAGCTGAAGAGACCCAGTACTTC. This sequence encodes CASSLVGLAGAEETQYF.

The chain is built from TRBV7-9 and TRBJ1-2; 10 bases line up with TRBD1. V lost 5 bases to trimming and J lost 6 bases; unmatched junction nucleotides: 3. Per the germline V gene, CDR1 is SEHNR and CDR2 is FQNEAQ (reference sequence). This CDR3 has 13 residues. CDR3 in DNA: TGTGCCAGCAGCGCCGGGACAGGGGATGGCTACACCTTC. As protein: CASSAGTGDGYTF.

This clonotype was seen repeatedly, ten times or more. The gene calls are TRBV7-9 and TRBJ1-3; D is unclear. The CDR3 is made up of 14 amino acids. Germline V gene lookup returns CDR1 SEHNR and CDR2 FQNEAQ (reference sequence). V was trimmed by 3 bases and J by 4 bases, leaving 10 bases between them. CDR3 sequence reads: CASSFVGTGNTIYF. The CDR3 DNA follows: TGTGCCAGCAGCTTTGTGGGCACGGGAAACACCATATATTTT.

This chain joins TRBV6-1 and TRBJ2-5; D tentatively reads TRBD1 or TRBD2 (5 bases each). This CDR3 contains 16 residues. The ends were cut back, 3 bases at V and 5 bases at J, with 19 bases in the middle. CDR1 is MNHNS and CDR2 is SASEGT in the germline V gene. The CDR3 sequence is CASSDLIAQGDETQYF. In DNA form, the CDR3 reads TGTGCCAGCAGTGATCTTATCGCCCAAGGGGACGAGACCCAGTACTTC.

The chain is built from TRBV10-3 and TRBJ1-1, with 9 positions matching TRBD1. Trimming took 2 bases from V and 0 from J; bases not matched to a gene: 7. CDR1 ENHRY and CDR2 SYGVKD come from the germline V gene. The CDR3 spans 17 residues. The CDR3 loop is CAISEMGNRGLNTEAFF. The CDR3 DNA sequence: TGTGCCATCAGTGAGATGGGGAACAGGGGGCTGAACACTGAAGCTTTCTTT.

This clonotype was seen a few times. The chain recombines TRBV28 with TRBJ1-2, with D unclear. From germline, CDR1 is MDHEN and CDR2 SYDVKM. The CDR3 length is 14 residues. Trimming cost V 3 bases and J 0 bases, with 8 bases left between them. The chain's CDR3 is CASSFRQTNYGYTF. Written as DNA, the CDR3 is TGTGCCAGCAGTTTTAGGCAAACTAACTATGGCTACACCTTC.

This clonotype showed up many times. The chain links TRBV2 to TRBJ2-6, with 7 bases matching TRBD2. The CDR3 sequence is 17 residues long. The V segment lost 7 bases and the J segment 0 bases; nucleotides outside the gene matches: 9. Germline V gene sequence: CDR1 SNHLY, CDR2 FYNNEI. The CDR3 nucleotides read TGTGCCAGCATGATCGCGGGGGTTCGCTCTGGGGCCAACGTCCTGACTTTC. Encoded protein: CASMIAGVRSGANVLTF. Based on the CDR3 plus reference TRBV2 and TRBJ2-6, the full variable domain is EPEVTQTPSHQVTQMGQEVILRCVPISNHLYFYWYRQILGQKVEFLVSFYNNEISEKSEIFDDQFSVERPDGSNFTLKIRSTKLEDSAMYFCASMIAGVRSGANVLTFGAGSRLTVL.

Comments on this clonotype: Since a much larger clone is just one base distant, this may be a read error. The genes are TRBV19 and TRBJ1-4, with D tentatively TRBD1 (6 bases). The germline CDR1 and CDR2 sequences are LNHDA and SQIVND (reference sequence). This CDR3 region has 13 residues. V lost 9 bases to trimming and J lost 7 bases, with 15 bases between them. The CDR3 DNA is TGTGCCAGCACCCCCGGGGGGCGTGAAAAACTGTTTTTT. Translated: CASTPGGREKLFF. The variable domain in full, completed from reference TRBV19 and TRBJ1-4, reads DGGITQSPKYLFRKEGQNVTLSCEQNLNHDAMYWYRQDPGQGLRLIYYSQIVNDFQKGDIAEGYSVSREKKESFPLTVTSAQKNPTAFYLCASTPGGREKLFFGSGTQLSVL.

The sample holds many counts of this clonotype. The gene calls are TRBV6-2 or TRBV6-3 and TRBJ1-1, with D perhaps matching TRBD1 (5 bases). CDR1 MNHEY and CDR2 SVGEGT come from the germline V gene. The V gene lost 4 bases and the J gene lost 3 bases, with 12 bases spanning the gap. The CDR3 is 14 residues long. CDR3 residues: CASSSRQKDTEAFF. Written as DNA, the CDR3 is TGTGCCAGCAGTTCGAGACAGAAAGACACTGAAGCTTTCTTT.

At least ten counts were recorded for this clonotype. The chain joins TRBV4-1 to TRBJ1-2, with no clear D. This CDR3 is built from 15 residues. The ends were cut back, 1 base at V and 8 bases at J, with 17 bases in the middle. Germline assignment: CDR1 MGHRA and CDR2 YSYEKL. CDR3 protein: CASSQGPGLHEGYTF. CDR3 nucleotides: TGCGCCAGCAGCCAAGGGCCCGGGTTACATGAAGGCTACACCTTC.

Ten or more counts support this clonotype. The chain combines TRBV5-1 with TRBJ2-5; TRBD1 or TRBD2 may be the D gene (5 bases each). V was cut by 0 bases and J by 1 base, with 7 bases left in between. The CDR3 spans 14 residues. The V gene's germline CDR1 is SGHRS and CDR2 YFSETQ. The CDR3 coding sequence is TGCGCCAGCAGCTTGGGAGGGGCCCAAGAGACCCAGTACTTC. It yields the protein CASSLGGAQETQYF.

This clonotype was seen ten or more times. The V gene is TRBV24-1, the J gene TRBJ2-2, with D unresolved. V was clipped by 8 bases and J by 8 bases, with 8 bases between them. The CDR3 runs 11 residues. CDR1 and CDR2 from the germline V gene are KGHDR and SFDVKD. CDR3 nucleotides: TGTGCCACCACCGATGGAGGGGAGCTGTTTTTT. This gives the protein CATTDGGELFF.

This clonotype has at least ten counts. This chain uses TRBV19 with TRBJ2-7; 9 nucleotides align to TRBD1. V lost 6 bases and J lost 2; bases outside the gene matches: 2. In germline, CDR1 is LNHDA, CDR2 SQIVND (reference sequence). The CDR3 is made up of 13 amino acids. This chain's CDR3 is CASSRDRAYEQYF. The CDR3 DNA follows: TGTGCCAGTAGCCGGGACAGGGCCTACGAGCAGTACTTC.

This clonotype was seen many times. The chain recombines TRBV10-3 with TRBJ1-5, with D unresolved. The germline CDR1 and CDR2 sequences are ENHRY and SYGVKD. The CDR3 is made up of 14 amino acids. V lost 4 bases, J lost 5 bases, and 12 bases lay in between. The CDR3 bases are TGTGCCATCAGTGCAGATTTCGGGTATCAGCCCCAGCATTTT. This translates into CAISADFGYQPQHF.

This clonotype was seen ten or more times. The chain links TRBV19 to TRBJ1-6, with no clear D. Germline V gene sequence: CDR1 LNHDA, CDR2 SQIVND (reference sequence). The CDR3 spans 13 residues. Trimming shortened V by 8 bases and J by 5 bases, and 10 bases separated the two germline ends. The CDR3: CASRVFDNSPLHF. CDR3 in DNA: TGTGCCAGTCGAGTGTTCGATAATTCACCCCTCCACTTT.

This clonotype was observed a single time. This chain joins TRBV15 and TRBJ2-2; 9 nucleotides agree with TRBD1. The CDR3 is 16 amino acids. Looked up from germline, CDR1 is LNHNV and CDR2 is YYDKDF (reference sequence). V shed 3 bases, J shed 6 bases, and the junction held 8 bases outside the gene matches. CDR3 region: CATSRDRDRVSGELFF. The CDR3 nucleotides read TGTGCCACCAGCAGGGACCGGGACAGGGTCTCCGGGGAGCTGTTTTTT. The whole variable domain, filled in from reference TRBV15 and TRBJ2-2, reads DAMVIQNPRYQVTQFGKPVTLSCSQTLNHNVMYWYQQKSSQAPKLLFHYYDKDFNNEADTPDNFQSRRPNTSFCFLDIRSPGLGDTAMYLCATSRDRDRVSGELFFGEGSRLTVL.

The gene calls are TRBV2 and TRBJ2-6, with TRBD1 as a possible D gene (6 bases). Per germline, CDR1 SNHLY and CDR2 FYNNEI. V gave up 5 bases and J gave up 4 bases, with 12 bases separating them. The CDR3 is 15 residues long. In nucleotides, the CDR3 is TGTGCCAGCAGTAAGGGGGTAGCGGGGGCCAACGTCCTGACTTTC. This sequence encodes CASSKGVAGANVLTF. The full variable domain, rest sourced from reference TRBV2 and TRBJ2-6, is EPEVTQTPSHQVTQMGQEVILRCVPISNHLYFYWYRQILGQKVEFLVSFYNNEISEKSEIFDDQFSVERPDGSNFTLKIRSTKLEDSAMYFCASSKGVAGANVLTFGAGSRLTVL.

Comment on this clonotype: A junction end diverges from the germline sequence, so it may reflect a read error. The chain is built from TRBV10-3 and TRBJ1-2; TRBD1 might be the D (5 bases). CDR3 length: 13 amino acids. Germline CDR1 reads ENHRY; CDR2 reads SYGVKD. CDR3 nucleotide sequence: TGTGCCATCAGGGAACGGGGGGACTATGGCTGCACCTTC. It is translated as CAIRERGDYGCTF.

Many counts were recorded for this clonotype. This chain connects TRBV12-3 or TRBV12-4 to TRBJ2-5; D is undetermined. The CDR3 totals 14 residues. Trimming stripped 5 bases from V and 4 bases from J, with 14 bases between. The CDR3 sequence is CASSPSGPGETQYF. The CDR3 DNA reads TGTGCCAGCAGTCCTTCGGGCCCTGGAGAGACCCAGTACTTC.

V is TRBV2 and J is TRBJ2-5, with 13 bases lining up with TRBD2. This CDR3 contains 15 residues. Trimming at V came to 11 bases and at J to 4 bases, leaving 10 bases not matched to a gene. The V gene's germline CDR1 is SNHLY and CDR2 FYNNEI. The CDR3 sequence: CAHGTSGMVGETQYF. Written as DNA, the CDR3 is TGTGCCCACGGGACTAGCGGGATGGTAGGAGAGACCCAGTACTTC.

This clonotype has more than one count but fewer than ten. This chain links TRBV10-3 with TRBJ1-1, with a weak D call TRBD1 (5 bases). Between the trimmed V and J ends, which lost 0 bases and 4 bases, there was a span of 6 bases. The CDR3 runs to 13 residues. CDR1 and CDR2 from the germline V gene are ENHRY and SYGVKD. The CDR3, as DNA: TGTGCCATCAGTGAGTCGACAGCCACTGAAGCTTTCTTT. This codes for CAISESTATEAFF.

The chain uses TRBV7-9 and TRBJ1-3; D is uncertain. The CDR3 loop spans 16 amino acids. In germline, CDR1 is SEHNR, CDR2 FQNEAQ (reference sequence). V dropped 4 bases and J dropped 3 bases, with 16 bases sitting between them. The CDR3 DNA reads as TGTGCCAGCAGCTCCACGGACCGGTTCGGTGGAAACACCATATATTTT. Residues: CASSSTDRFGGNTIYF.